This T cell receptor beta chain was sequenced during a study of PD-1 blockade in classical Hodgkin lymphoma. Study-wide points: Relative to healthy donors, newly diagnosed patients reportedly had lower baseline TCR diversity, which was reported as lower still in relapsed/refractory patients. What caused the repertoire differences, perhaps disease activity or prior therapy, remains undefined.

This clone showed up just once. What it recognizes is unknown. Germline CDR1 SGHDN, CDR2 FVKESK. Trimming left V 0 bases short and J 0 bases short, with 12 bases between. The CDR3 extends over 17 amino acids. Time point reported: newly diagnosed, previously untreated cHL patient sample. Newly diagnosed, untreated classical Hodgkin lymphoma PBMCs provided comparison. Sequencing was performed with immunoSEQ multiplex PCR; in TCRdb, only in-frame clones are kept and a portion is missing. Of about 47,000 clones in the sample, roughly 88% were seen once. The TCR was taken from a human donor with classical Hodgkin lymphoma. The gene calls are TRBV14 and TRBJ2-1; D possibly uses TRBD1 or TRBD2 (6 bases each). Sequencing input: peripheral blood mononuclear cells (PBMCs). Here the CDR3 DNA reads TGTGCCAGCAGCCAAGAAGGGGGACTGAGCTCCTACAATGAGCAGTTCTTC. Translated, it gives CASSQEGGLSSYNEQFF. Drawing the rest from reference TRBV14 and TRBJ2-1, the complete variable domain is EAGVTQFPSHSVIEKGQTVTLRCDPISGHDNLYWYRRVMGKEIKFLLHFVKESKQDESGMPNNRFLAERTGGTYSTLKVQPAELEDSGVYFCASSQEGGLSSYNEQFFGPGTRLTVL.